What follows is one T cell receptor (beta chain) and its context. The antigen is unknown. This entry is derived from a study of regulatory T cells in long-lasting Graves disease. Study observations and caveats: The sample size was small, and this may have reduced accuracy.

Arm-PCR of CDR3 regions with iRepertoire HTBI primers generated TCR beta libraries. Authors' analysis steps: Segment identification across samples yielded 62 TRBV and more than 11 TRBJ segments. A single record per CDR3 protein comes from TCRdb applying MiXCR to the multiplex PCR reads. The V and J calls follow TCRdb's processing rather than the paper's. The repertoire includes almost 350,000 distinct CDR3 sequences, roughly 21% of them detected once, and 29% sits in the top ten. V dropped 4 bases and J dropped 1 base, with 23 bases sitting between them. The CDR3 runs 18 residues. Germline lookup yields CDR1 SGHKS and CDR2 YYEKEE (reference sequence). Specified time point: persistent/refractory GD, antithyroid drugs over 5 years with positive TRAb. PBMCs were the source of the RNA used for TCR sequencing.

The TCR sequence derives from a female donor with Graves disease. This rearrangement joins TRBV5-5 to TRBJ1-1; tentatively, D is TRBD1 (5 bases). The sample consisted of peripheral blood mononuclear cells (PBMCs), taken when the disease was refractory, from a patient treated with antithyroid drugs. The CDR3 region has the DNA TGTGCCAGCAGCCGTTCGGGGGGTAGGAGGGTCGGGAACACTGAAGCTTTCTTT. This codes for CASSRSGGRRVGNTEAFF.